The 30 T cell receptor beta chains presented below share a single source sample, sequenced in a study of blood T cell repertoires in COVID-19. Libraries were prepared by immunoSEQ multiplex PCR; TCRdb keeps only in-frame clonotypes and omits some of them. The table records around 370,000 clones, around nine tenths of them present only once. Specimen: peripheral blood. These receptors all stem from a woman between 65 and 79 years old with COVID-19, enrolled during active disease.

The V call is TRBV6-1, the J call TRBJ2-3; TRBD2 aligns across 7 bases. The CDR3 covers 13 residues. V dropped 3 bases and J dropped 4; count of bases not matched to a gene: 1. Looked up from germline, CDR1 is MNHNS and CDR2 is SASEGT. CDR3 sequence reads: CASSEAGADTQYF. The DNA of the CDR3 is TGTGCCAGCAGTGAGGCGGGGGCAGATACGCAGTATTTT.

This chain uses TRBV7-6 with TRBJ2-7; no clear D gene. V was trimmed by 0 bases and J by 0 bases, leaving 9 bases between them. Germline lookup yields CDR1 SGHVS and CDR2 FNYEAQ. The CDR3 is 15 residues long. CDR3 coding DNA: TGTGCCAGCAGCTTAGCGCGGAAGGACTCCTACGAGCAGTACTTC. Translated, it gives CASSLARKDSYEQYF.

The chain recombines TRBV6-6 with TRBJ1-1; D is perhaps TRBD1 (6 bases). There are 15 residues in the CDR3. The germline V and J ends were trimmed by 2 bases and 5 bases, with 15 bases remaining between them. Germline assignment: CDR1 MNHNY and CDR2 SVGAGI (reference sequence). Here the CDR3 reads CASSYRPRGWTEAFF. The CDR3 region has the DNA TGTGCCAGCAGTTACCGACCGAGGGGGTGGACTGAAGCTTTCTTT.

The chain's CDR3 is CASNSRTGNEKLFF. The DNA for the CDR3 is TGTGCCAGCAACTCAAGGACAGGGAATGAAAAACTGTTTTTT. The chain combines TRBV2 with TRBJ1-4, with 8 bases that match TRBD1. The germline gives CDR1 SNHLY, CDR2 FYNNEI. V lost 7 bases, J lost 5 bases, and 6 bases stayed unmatched. The CDR3 loop spans 14 amino acids.

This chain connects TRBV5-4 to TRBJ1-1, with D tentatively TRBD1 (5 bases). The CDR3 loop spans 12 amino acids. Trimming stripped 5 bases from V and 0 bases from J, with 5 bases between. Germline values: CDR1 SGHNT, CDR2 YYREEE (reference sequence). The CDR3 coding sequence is TGTGCCAGCAGGACAGTGAACACTGAAGCTTTCTTT. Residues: CASRTVNTEAFF.

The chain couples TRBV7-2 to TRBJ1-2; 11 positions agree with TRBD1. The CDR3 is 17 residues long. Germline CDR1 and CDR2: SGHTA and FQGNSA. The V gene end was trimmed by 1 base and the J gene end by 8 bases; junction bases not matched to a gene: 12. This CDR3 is CASSLVAGTGGSNGYTF. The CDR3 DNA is TGTGCCAGCAGCTTAGTAGCCGGGACAGGGGGTTCTAACGGCTACACCTTC.

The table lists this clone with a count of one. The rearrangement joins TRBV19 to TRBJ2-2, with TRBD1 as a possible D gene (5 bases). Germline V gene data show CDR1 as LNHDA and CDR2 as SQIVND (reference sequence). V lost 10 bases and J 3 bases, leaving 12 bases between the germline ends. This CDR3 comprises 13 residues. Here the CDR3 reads CATKKGDTGELFF. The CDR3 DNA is TGTGCCACTAAAAAAGGGGACACCGGGGAGCTGTTTTTT.

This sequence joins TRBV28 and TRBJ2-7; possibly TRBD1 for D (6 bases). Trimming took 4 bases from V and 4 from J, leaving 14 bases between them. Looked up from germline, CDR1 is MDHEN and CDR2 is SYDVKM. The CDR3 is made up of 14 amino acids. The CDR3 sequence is CASSSGVIFYEQYF. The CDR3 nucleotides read TGTGCCAGCAGTTCAGGGGTTATCTTTTACGAGCAGTACTTC. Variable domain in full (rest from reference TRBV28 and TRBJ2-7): DVKVTQSSRYLVKRTGEKVFLECVQDMDHENMFWYRQDPGLGLRLIYFSYDVKMKEKGDIPEGYSVSREKKERFSLILESASTNQTSMYLCASSSGVIFYEQYFGPGTRLTVT.

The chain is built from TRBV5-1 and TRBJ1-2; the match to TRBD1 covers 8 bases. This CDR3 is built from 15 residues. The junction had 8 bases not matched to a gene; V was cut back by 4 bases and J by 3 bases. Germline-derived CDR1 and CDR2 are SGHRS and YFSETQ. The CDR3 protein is CASSAQGGNYYGYTF. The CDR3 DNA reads TGCGCCAGCAGCGCACAGGGGGGAAACTACTATGGCTACACCTTC.

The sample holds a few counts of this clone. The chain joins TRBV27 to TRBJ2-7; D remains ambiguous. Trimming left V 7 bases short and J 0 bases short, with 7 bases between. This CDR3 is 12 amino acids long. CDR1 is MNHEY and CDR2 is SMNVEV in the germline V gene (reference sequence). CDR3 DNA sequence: TGTGCCAGCAAGTCGAGCTCCTACGAGCAGTACTTC. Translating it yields CASKSSSYEQYF.

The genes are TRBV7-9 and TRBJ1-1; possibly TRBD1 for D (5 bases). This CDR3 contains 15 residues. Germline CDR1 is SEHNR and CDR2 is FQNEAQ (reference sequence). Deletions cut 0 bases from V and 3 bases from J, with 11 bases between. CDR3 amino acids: CASSLAQGGDTEAFF. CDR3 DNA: TGTGCCAGCAGCTTAGCTCAGGGAGGAGACACTGAAGCTTTCTTT.

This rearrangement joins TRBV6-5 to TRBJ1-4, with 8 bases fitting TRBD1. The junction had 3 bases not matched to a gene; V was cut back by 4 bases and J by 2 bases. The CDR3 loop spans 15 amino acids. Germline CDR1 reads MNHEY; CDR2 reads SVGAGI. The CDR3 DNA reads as TGTGCCAGCAGTTCGCAGGGGGCCACTAATGAAAAACTGTTTTTT. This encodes CASSSQGATNEKLFF.

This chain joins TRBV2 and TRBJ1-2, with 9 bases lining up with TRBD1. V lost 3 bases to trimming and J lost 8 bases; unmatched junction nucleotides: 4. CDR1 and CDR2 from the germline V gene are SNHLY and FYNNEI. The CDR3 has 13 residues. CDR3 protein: CASSDGTGLGYTF. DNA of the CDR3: TGTGCCAGCAGTGACGGGACAGGGTTGGGCTACACCTTC.

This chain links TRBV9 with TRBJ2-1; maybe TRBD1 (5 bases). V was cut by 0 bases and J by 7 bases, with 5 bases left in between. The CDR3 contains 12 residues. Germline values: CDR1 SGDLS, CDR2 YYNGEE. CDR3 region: CASSVEGNEQFF. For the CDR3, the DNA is TGTGCCAGCAGCGTAGAGGGGAATGAGCAGTTCTTC.

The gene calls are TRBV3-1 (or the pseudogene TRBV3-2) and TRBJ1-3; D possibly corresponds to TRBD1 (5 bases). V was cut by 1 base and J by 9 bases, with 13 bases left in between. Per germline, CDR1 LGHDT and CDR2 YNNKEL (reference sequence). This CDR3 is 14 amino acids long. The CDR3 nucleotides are TGTGCCAGCAGCCAAGCTGGAGGGGATCGCACCATATATTTT. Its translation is CASSQAGGDRTIYF.

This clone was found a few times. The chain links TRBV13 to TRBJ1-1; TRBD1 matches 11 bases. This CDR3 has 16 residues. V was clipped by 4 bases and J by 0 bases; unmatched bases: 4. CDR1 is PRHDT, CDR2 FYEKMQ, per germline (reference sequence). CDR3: CASSYGQGAMNTEAFF. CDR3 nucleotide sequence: TGTGCCAGCAGCTACGGACAGGGGGCTATGAACACTGAAGCTTTCTTT.

The CDR3 sequence is CASLDGGRWTEAFF. CDR3 nucleotides: TGTGCCAGCCTAGACGGGGGGCGGTGGACTGAAGCTTTCTTT. The rearrangement joins TRBV19 to TRBJ1-1, with D tentatively TRBD1 (6 bases). CDR3 length: 14 residues. Germline V CDR1 and CDR2: LNHDA, SQIVND (reference sequence). V lost 9 bases and J lost 5, with 19 bases in between.

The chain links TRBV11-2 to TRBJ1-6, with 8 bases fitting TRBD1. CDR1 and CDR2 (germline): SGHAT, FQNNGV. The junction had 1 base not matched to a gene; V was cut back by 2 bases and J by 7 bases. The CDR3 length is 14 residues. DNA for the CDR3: TGTGCCAGCAGCTTACAGGGGGCCAATTCACCCCTCCACTTT. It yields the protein CASSLQGANSPLHF.

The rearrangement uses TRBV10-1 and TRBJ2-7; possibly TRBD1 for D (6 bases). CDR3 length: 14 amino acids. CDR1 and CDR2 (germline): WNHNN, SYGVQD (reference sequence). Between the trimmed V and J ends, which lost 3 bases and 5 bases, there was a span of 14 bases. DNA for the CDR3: TGCGCCAGCAGTGATAGACAGGACTCAGACGAGCAGTACTTC. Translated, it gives CASSDRQDSDEQYF.

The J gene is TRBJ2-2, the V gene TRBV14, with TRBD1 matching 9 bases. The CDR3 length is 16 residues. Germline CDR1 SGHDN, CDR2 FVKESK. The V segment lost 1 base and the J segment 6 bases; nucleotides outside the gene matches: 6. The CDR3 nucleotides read TGTGCCAGCAGCCAAGTACAGGGGGCGCTTGCCGGGGAGCTGTTTTTT. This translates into CASSQVQGALAGELFF.

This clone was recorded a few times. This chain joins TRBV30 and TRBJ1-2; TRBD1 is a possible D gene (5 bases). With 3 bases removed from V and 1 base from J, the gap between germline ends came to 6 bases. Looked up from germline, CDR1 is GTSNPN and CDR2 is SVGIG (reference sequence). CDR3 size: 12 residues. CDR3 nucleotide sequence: TGTGCCTGGAGCAGGGTTAACTATGGCTACACCTTC. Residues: CAWSRVNYGYTF. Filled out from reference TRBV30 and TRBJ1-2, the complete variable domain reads SQTIHQWPATLVQPVGSPLSLECTVEGTSNPNLYWYRQAAGRGLQLLFYSVGIGQISSEVPQNLSASRPQDRQFILSSKKLLLSDSGFYLCAWSRVNYGYTFGSGTRLTVV.

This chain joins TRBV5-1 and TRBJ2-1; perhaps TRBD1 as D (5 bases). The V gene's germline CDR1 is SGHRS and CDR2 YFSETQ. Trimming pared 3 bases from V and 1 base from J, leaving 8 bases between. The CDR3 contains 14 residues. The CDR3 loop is CASSSDNSYNEQFF. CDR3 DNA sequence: TGCGCCAGCAGCTCGGACAATTCCTACAATGAGCAGTTCTTC.

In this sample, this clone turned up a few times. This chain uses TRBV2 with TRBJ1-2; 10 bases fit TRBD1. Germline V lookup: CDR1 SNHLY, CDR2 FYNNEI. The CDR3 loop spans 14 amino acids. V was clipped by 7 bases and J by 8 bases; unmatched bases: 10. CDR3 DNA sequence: TGTGCCAGCAAACCGGGACAGGGGTTTTGGGGCTACACCTTC. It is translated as CASKPGQGFWGYTF.

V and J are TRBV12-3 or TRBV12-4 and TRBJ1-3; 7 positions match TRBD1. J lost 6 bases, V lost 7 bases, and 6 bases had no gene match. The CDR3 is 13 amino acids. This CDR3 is CASTRQGINTIYF. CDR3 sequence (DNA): TGTGCCAGCACCCGACAGGGTATAAACACCATATATTTT.

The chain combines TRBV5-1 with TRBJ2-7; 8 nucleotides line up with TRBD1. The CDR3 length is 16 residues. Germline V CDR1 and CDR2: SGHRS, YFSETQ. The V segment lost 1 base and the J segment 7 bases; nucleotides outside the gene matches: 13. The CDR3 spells CASSLIGQGKLWEQYF. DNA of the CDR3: TGCGCCAGCAGCTTGATTGGACAGGGAAAATTGTGGGAGCAGTACTTC.

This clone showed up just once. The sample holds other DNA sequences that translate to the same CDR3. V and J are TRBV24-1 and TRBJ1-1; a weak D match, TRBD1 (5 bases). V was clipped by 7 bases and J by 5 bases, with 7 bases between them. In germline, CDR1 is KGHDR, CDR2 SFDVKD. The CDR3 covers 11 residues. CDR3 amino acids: CATRRGTEAFF. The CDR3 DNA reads TGTGCCACCAGAAGGGGAACTGAAGCTTTCTTT.

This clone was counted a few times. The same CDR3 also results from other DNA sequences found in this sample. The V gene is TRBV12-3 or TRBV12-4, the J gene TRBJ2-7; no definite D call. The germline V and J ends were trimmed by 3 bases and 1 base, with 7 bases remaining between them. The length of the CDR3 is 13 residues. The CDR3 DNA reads TGTGCCAGCAGTTTGGCAGGTTCCTACGAGCAGTACTTC. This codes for CASSLAGSYEQYF.

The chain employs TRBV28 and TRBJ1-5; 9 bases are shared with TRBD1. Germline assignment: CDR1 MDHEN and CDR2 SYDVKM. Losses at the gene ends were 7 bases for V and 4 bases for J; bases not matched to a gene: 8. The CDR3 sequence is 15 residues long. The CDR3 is CASNPADRGNQPQHF. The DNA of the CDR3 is TGTGCCAGCAATCCGGCGGACAGGGGAAATCAGCCCCAGCATTTT.

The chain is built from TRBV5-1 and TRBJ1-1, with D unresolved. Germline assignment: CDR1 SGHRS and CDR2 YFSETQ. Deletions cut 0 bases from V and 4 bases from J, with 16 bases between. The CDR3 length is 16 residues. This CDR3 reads CASSLGGVGVGTEAFF. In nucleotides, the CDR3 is TGCGCCAGCAGCTTGGGGGGAGTTGGGGTCGGCACTGAAGCTTTCTTT.

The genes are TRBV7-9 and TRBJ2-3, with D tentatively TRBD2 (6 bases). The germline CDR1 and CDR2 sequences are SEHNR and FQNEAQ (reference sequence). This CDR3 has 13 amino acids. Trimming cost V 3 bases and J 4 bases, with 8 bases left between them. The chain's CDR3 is CASSFTGADTQYF. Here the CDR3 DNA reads TGTGCCAGCAGCTTTACGGGGGCAGATACGCAGTATTTT.